Sequencing of this T cell receptor (beta chain) was carried out in a study of graft-versus-host responses after intestinal transplantation. On the study more broadly: In this cohort, recipients had multivisceral, liver-intestinal, or isolated intestinal transplants.

This CDR3 has 16 amino acids. V lost 4 bases and J lost 1, with 16 bases in between. Per germline, CDR1 MGHRA and CDR2 YSYEKL. Libraries were prepared by immunoSEQ multiplex PCR; TCRdb keeps only in-frame clonotypes and omits some of them. The data show more than 95,000 clones, with about 90% seen just once and approximately 0.88% held by the top ten. Of note for this clone: Its antigen is not known.

Notes on the study in general: Investigators detected GvH clones in recipient marrow, with some emerging earlier in ileum or blood.

This sample comprised unstimulated CD4+ T cells sorted from spleen or lymph node cells, obtained before intestinal transplant. This TCR was sampled from a human donor who received an intestinal transplant. The chain uses TRBV4-1 and TRBJ1-2; possibly TRBD1 for D (5 bases). As DNA, the CDR3 is TGCGCCAGCAGCCCGGGACCTAGGACGTTTAACTATGGCTACACCTTC. The encoded protein is CASSPGPRTFNYGYTF.